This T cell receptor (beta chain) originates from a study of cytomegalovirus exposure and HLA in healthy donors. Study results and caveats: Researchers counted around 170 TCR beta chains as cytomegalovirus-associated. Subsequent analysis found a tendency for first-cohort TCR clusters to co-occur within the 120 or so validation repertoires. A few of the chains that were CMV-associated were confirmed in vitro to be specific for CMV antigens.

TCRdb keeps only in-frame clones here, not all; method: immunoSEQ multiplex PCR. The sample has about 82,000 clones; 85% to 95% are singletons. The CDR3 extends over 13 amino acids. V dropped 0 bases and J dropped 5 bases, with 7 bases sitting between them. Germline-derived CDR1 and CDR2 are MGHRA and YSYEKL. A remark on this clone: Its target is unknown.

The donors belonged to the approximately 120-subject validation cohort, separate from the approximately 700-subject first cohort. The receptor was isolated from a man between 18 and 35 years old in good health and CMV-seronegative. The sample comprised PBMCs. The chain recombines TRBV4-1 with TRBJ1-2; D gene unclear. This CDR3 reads CASSQDGQYGYTF. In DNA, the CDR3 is TGCGCCAGCAGCCAAGATGGGCAGTATGGCTACACCTTC.